Each of the 26 T cell receptor beta chains below was sequenced from the same sample in a study of blood T cell repertoires in COVID-19. TCRdb keeps only in-frame clones here, not all; method: immunoSEQ multiplex PCR. The sample contains a few hundred thousand clones, roughly 88% of which appear only once. Source material: PBMCs or T cells enriched from blood (not recorded which). Source of these receptors: a woman aged 25 to 39 who had recovered from COVID-19.

The chain links TRBV2 to TRBJ2-3, with D maybe TRBD1 (5 bases). The CDR3 contains 13 residues. The germline V and J ends were trimmed by 7 bases and 4 bases, with 12 bases remaining between them. Looked up from germline, CDR1 is SNHLY and CDR2 is FYNNEI. The CDR3 DNA follows: TGTGCCAGCAAAAACGTAGGGGCAGATACGCAGTATTTT. Its translation: CASKNVGADTQYF.

This clone was observed a few times. This chain joins TRBV28 and TRBJ2-1; D is perhaps TRBD1 (6 bases). Trimming took 7 bases from V and 1 from J, leaving 14 bases between them. This CDR3 spans 15 amino acids. CDR1 and CDR2 from the germline V gene are MDHEN and SYDVKM. Written as DNA, the CDR3 is TGTGCCAGCACCCTCGCCGGGACATCCTACAATGAGCAGTTCTTC. Amino acid sequence: CASTLAGTSYNEQFF.

This clone came up once. The chain links TRBV7-6 to TRBJ2-2; possible D gene TRBD1, 7 bases. Germline-derived CDR1 and CDR2 are SGHVS and FNYEAQ. Trimming cost V 5 bases and J 4 bases, with 26 bases left between them. This CDR3 contains 19 residues. Here the CDR3 reads CASSQTRGPRRDSTGELFF. The CDR3 bases are TGTGCCAGCAGCCAGACGCGGGGCCCGAGGAGGGACAGCACCGGGGAGCTGTTTTTT. Supplemented by reference TRBV7-6 and TRBJ2-2, the full variable domain reads GAGVSQSPRYKVTKRGQDVALRCDPISGHVSLYWYRQALGQGPEFLTYFNYEAQQDKSGLPNDRFSAERPEGSISTLTIQRTEQRDSAMYRCASSQTRGPRRDSTGELFFGEGSRLTVL.

The V call is TRBV3-1 (or the pseudogene TRBV3-2), the J call TRBJ2-5; 12 bases are a match to TRBD2. This CDR3 comprises 15 residues. The germline V gene has CDR1 LGHDT and CDR2 YNNKEL (reference sequence). V was pared by 0 bases and J by 5 bases, with 1 base of the junction left unmatched. The CDR3 coding sequence is TGTGCCAGCAGCCAAGATGGGACTAGCGGGGAGACCCAGTACTTC. It specifies CASSQDGTSGETQYF.

V is TRBV6-4 and J is TRBJ1-6; the D is unclear. The germline V and J ends were trimmed by 3 bases and 4 bases, with 10 bases remaining between them. The CDR3 is 15 amino acids. The germline V gene has CDR1 MRHNA and CDR2 SNTAGT. DNA for the CDR3: TGTGCCAGCAGTGAAACCGGGAGGTATAATTCACCCCTCCACTTT. Protein: CASSETGRYNSPLHF.

This clone was picked up one time. The chain employs TRBV28 and TRBJ1-1; no clear D. Trimming left V 6 bases short and J 5 bases short, with 19 bases between. Looked up from germline, CDR1 is MDHEN and CDR2 is SYDVKM. This CDR3 is built from 15 residues. The CDR3 nucleotides are TGTGCCAGCAGCAGAGGAACCCCTGGAGGGACTGAAGCTTTCTTT. The encoded protein is CASSRGTPGGTEAFF.

This sequence joins TRBV19 and TRBJ1-1, with TRBD1 identical over 7 bases. In germline, CDR1 is LNHDA, CDR2 SQIVND (reference sequence). The CDR3 runs to 14 residues. V was clipped by 3 bases and J by 4 bases; unmatched bases: 5. CDR3 bases: TGTGCCAGTAGTATCGGGACAGTTCCCACTGAAGCTTTCTTT. Amino acids: CASSIGTVPTEAFF.

This sequence joins TRBV28 and TRBJ1-3; D ambiguous. This CDR3 has 16 amino acids. Germline CDR1 reads MDHEN; CDR2 reads SYDVKM. Trimming removed 7 bases at V and 0 bases at J, with 16 bases between. This CDR3 is CASNSPGPSSGNTIYF. CDR3 DNA: TGTGCCAGCAACTCCCCAGGTCCGAGCTCTGGAAACACCATATATTTT.

The V and J genes are TRBV10-3 and TRBJ2-4; D might be TRBD1 (5 bases). V lost 6 bases to trimming and J lost 5 bases, with 14 bases between them. CDR3 size: 14 residues. The germline gives CDR1 ENHRY, CDR2 SYGVKD. The CDR3 spells CAIRDPGYENIQYF. CDR3 DNA: TGTGCCATCAGGGACCCAGGGTATGAAAACATTCAGTACTTC.

The V call is TRBV5-5, the J call TRBJ1-2; 7 bases fit TRBD1. The CDR3 loop spans 15 amino acids. Trimming took 3 bases from V and 4 from J; bases not matched to a gene: 9. Germline CDR1 SGHKS, CDR2 YYEKEE (reference sequence). As DNA, the CDR3 is TGTGCCAGCAGCTCGGGACAGACACTTCTCTATGGCTACACCTTC. It codes for CASSSGQTLLYGYTF.

The gene calls are TRBV5-1 and TRBJ1-2, with D unclear. Trimming removed 1 base from V and 1 base from J, with 11 bases in between. There are 15 residues in the CDR3. Germline-derived CDR1 and CDR2 are SGHRS and YFSETQ. The CDR3 DNA follows: TGCGCCAGCAGCTTGTCTACAGCAGTTAACTATGGCTACACCTTC. This sequence encodes CASSLSTAVNYGYTF. Using reference TRBV5-1 and TRBJ1-2 for the parts outside the CDR3, the full variable domain is KAGVTQTPRYLIKTRGQQVTLSCSPISGHRSVSWYQQTPGQGLQFLFEYFSETQRNKGNFPGRFSGRQFSNSRSEMNVSTLELGDSALYLCASSLSTAVNYGYTFGSGTRLTVV.

The rearrangement joins TRBV15 to TRBJ2-7; 7 bases are a match to TRBD2. The trim removed 0 bases at V and 4 bases at J, leaving 3 bases unmatched. This CDR3 is 14 amino acids long. Germline V gene sequence: CDR1 LNHNV, CDR2 YYDKDF (reference sequence). CDR3 loop: CATSRDQRGYEQYF. The CDR3 DNA sequence: TGTGCCACCAGCAGAGACCAGCGGGGATACGAGCAGTACTTC.

This chain's CDR3 is CASSLQYTGELFF. The CDR3 DNA follows: TGCGCCAGCAGCTTACAGTACACCGGGGAGCTGTTTTTT. This chain joins TRBV5-1 and TRBJ2-2; D gene unclear. The ends were cut back, 2 bases at V and 3 bases at J, with 5 bases in the middle. Germline V gene sequence: CDR1 SGHRS, CDR2 YFSETQ. The CDR3 totals 13 residues. The whole variable domain, remainder taken from reference TRBV5-1 and TRBJ2-2, is KAGVTQTPRYLIKTRGQQVTLSCSPISGHRSVSWYQQTPGQGLQFLFEYFSETQRNKGNFPGRFSGRQFSNSRSEMNVSTLELGDSALYLCASSLQYTGELFFGEGSRLTVL.

The rearrangement joins TRBV29-1 to TRBJ2-1, with D perhaps TRBD1 (6 bases). This CDR3 spans 13 amino acids. Germline V lookup: CDR1 SQVTM, CDR2 ANQGSEA. V was cut by 0 bases and J by 7 bases, with 10 bases left in between. DNA for the CDR3: TGCAGCGTTGAAGAGACACAGGGAAATGAGCAGTTCTTC. Its protein is CSVEETQGNEQFF.

The chain joins TRBV29-1 to TRBJ2-5; tentative D call: TRBD2 (5 bases). Per the germline V gene, CDR1 is SQVTM and CDR2 is ANQGSEA. The CDR3 totals 13 residues. The germline V and J ends were trimmed by 6 bases and 4 bases, with 15 bases remaining between them. The CDR3 spells CSVFSGRRETQYF. In DNA, the CDR3 is TGCAGCGTATTCAGTGGGAGAAGAGAGACCCAGTACTTC. The whole variable domain, filled in from reference TRBV29-1 and TRBJ2-5, reads SAVISQKPSRDICQRGTSLTIQCQVDSQVTMMFWYRQQPGQSLTLIATANQGSEATYESGFVIDKFPISRPNLTFSTLTVSNMSPEDSSIYLCSVFSGRRETQYFGPGTRLLVL.

With regard to this clone: Germline is not matched at one junction end, which may reflect a read error. V gene TRBV30 combines with J gene TRBJ2-1, with 14 nucleotides matching TRBD2. The germline V gene has CDR1 GTSNPN and CDR2 SVGIG (reference sequence). The CDR3 extends over 11 amino acids. This chain's CDR3 is CAWREGLAGVF. The CDR3 region has the DNA TGTGCCTGGAGAGAGGGACTAGCGGGGGTCTTC.

V is TRBV29-1 and J is TRBJ2-3; possible D gene TRBD2, 6 bases. The V and J ends lost 2 bases and 1 base respectively, with 10 bases between them. The CDR3 spans 14 residues. The germline CDR1 and CDR2 sequences are SQVTM and ANQGSEA. Here the CDR3 DNA reads TGCAGCGTTGAATCGACTAGTCGCACAGATACGCAGTATTTT. Translation: CSVESTSRTDTQYF.

This chain uses TRBV20-1 with TRBJ1-2; D gene uncertain. V was cut by 5 bases and J by 8 bases, with 12 bases left in between. The germline gives CDR1 DFQATT, CDR2 SNEGSKA (reference sequence). This CDR3 spans 11 amino acids. The CDR3 protein is CSAPQAGGYTF. The CDR3 bases are TGCAGTGCTCCCCAGGCAGGAGGCTACACCTTC.

This sequence joins TRBV11-3 and TRBJ2-7, with 10 bases aligning to TRBD2. Germline values: CDR1 SGHNT, CDR2 YENEEA. The CDR3 has 15 amino acids. V lost 5 bases, J lost 6 bases, and 10 bases stayed unmatched. The CDR3 DNA follows: TGTGCCAGCAGCCTACGAGGGCTAGCGGGAGCCGAGCAGTACTTC. Protein sequence: CASSLRGLAGAEQYF.

This clone has just one count. J is TRBJ1-1 and V is TRBV14; 8 positions agree with TRBD1. Germline V gene data show CDR1 as SGHDN and CDR2 as FVKESK. This CDR3 region has 14 residues. The V gene end was trimmed by 3 bases and the J gene end by 1 base; junction bases not matched to a gene: 1. The CDR3: CASSHGQGNTEAFF. The CDR3 nucleotides are TGTGCCAGCAGCCACGGACAGGGGAACACTGAAGCTTTCTTT.

V and J are TRBV27 and TRBJ2-7, with TRBD1 matching over 7 bases. Trimming at V came to 6 bases and at J to 2 bases, leaving 10 bases not matched to a gene. This CDR3 contains 15 residues. Germline CDR1 MNHEY, CDR2 SMNVEV (reference sequence). DNA for the CDR3: TGTGCCAGCAGCTGGGACAGCCACGCGACCTACGAGCAGTACTTC. Protein sequence: CASSWDSHATYEQYF.

The chain carries TRBV11-2 and TRBJ1-2, with a possible D match to TRBD1 (5 bases). The CDR3 covers 12 residues. Germline assignment: CDR1 SGHAT and CDR2 FQNNGV. The germline V and J ends were trimmed by 5 bases and 6 bases, with 10 bases remaining between them. The DNA of the CDR3 is TGTGCCAGCAGCGTGGGACTCGATGGCTACACCTTC. Translation: CASSVGLDGYTF.

The gene calls are TRBV18 and TRBJ1-2; D is unclear. Per the germline V gene, CDR1 is KGHSH and CDR2 is LQKENI. The CDR3 spans 13 residues. V lost 6 bases and J 6 bases, leaving 14 bases between the germline ends. CDR3 sequence (DNA): TGTGCCAGCTCCCTGAAGCATCCGGATGGCTACACCTTC. Amino acids: CASSLKHPDGYTF.

The chain has TRBV28 and TRBJ1-5; 8 nucleotides agree with TRBD1. V shed 7 bases and J 4 bases; nucleotides not matched to a gene: 12. This CDR3 is built from 16 residues. The germline V gene encodes CDR1 MDHEN and CDR2 SYDVKM. Here the CDR3 reads CASTLKRTGINQPQHF. DNA of the CDR3: TGTGCCAGCACCTTAAAACGGACAGGGATTAATCAGCCCCAGCATTTT.

The chain has TRBV28 and TRBJ1-4, with no clear D. V was cut by 5 bases and J by 5 bases, with 18 bases left in between. CDR1 and CDR2 (germline): MDHEN, SYDVKM. CDR3 length: 16 residues. As DNA, the CDR3 is TGTGCCAGCAGTCTGTATCGCGGCGGGCTGAATGAAAAACTGTTTTTT. As protein: CASSLYRGGLNEKLFF.

The table lists this clone with a count of one. The chain carries TRBV9 and TRBJ1-4; TRBD1 might be the D (5 bases). CDR3 length: 15 residues. Between the trimmed V and J ends, which lost 3 bases and 3 bases, there was a span of 12 bases. Germline-derived CDR1 and CDR2 are SGDLS and YYNGEE. CDR3 region: CASSDQGRPNEKLFF. In DNA, the CDR3 is TGTGCCAGCAGCGATCAGGGTCGACCTAATGAAAAACTGTTTTTT.